The entry that follows covers one TCR beta chain sequence. What it binds is not known. The sample belongs to a study of T cells after yellow fever vaccination. Study observations and caveats: A large majority of primary-vaccination clones showed up again after the booster (approximately 95% CD4, approximately 90% CD8). Secondary responses were weaker yet peaked faster, day 5 versus 15.

The germline V gene encodes CDR1 SGHAT and CDR2 FQNNGV. The V gene lost 4 bases and the J gene lost 8 bases, with 12 bases spanning the gap. The CDR3 loop spans 13 amino acids. In making TCR cDNA, 5'RACE template switching added a universal primer site and UMIs to it. TCRdb itself ran the 5' RACE reads through MiXCR, one entry per CDR3 protein. The sample consists of under 30,000 distinct CDR3 sequences, less than 6.5% of them appearing once. The clonotype was recovered from a man aged 25-40 years who received the YFV17D yellow fever vaccine. The rearrangement links TRBV11-2 to TRBJ2-1; D uncertain. The input for sequencing was CD8+ T cells sorted from PBMCs, taken 10 days after the yellow fever booster vaccination. Here the CDR3 reads CASSSSRMDEQFF. Written as DNA, the CDR3 is TGTGCCAGCAGCTCCTCCAGGATGGATGAGCAGTTCTTC.